This TCR beta chain was sequenced for a study of OX40 agonist ivuxolimab in advanced cancers. Overall study context: Dose-escalation patients had hepatocellular carcinoma, melanoma, renal cell or head and neck cancer. General study points: The authors also found low normalized T-cell clonal expansion in some nonresponders. There was clonal expansion of CD4+ and CD8+ blood T cells by week 6 at 0.1 to 3.0 mg/kg. The study found that CD8+ T cells averaged more expanded clones than CD4+.

Trimming removed 5 bases from V and 5 bases from J; junction bases left unmatched: 8. CDR1 MNHEY and CDR2 SMNVEV come from the germline V gene (reference sequence). CDR3 length: 15 amino acids. Profiled with immunoSEQ multiplex PCR; TCRdb holds only in-frame clones, not every one. The profile shows 60,000 to 100,000 clones, about 94% of them singletons. As concerns this clone: Its specificity is not known.

The sample in question was CD4+ or CD8+ T cells sorted from blood, obtained in a trial of the OX40 agonist ivuxolimab. This sequence originates from an adult with an advanced solid tumor such as melanoma, head and neck, liver or kidney cancer. The V call is TRBV27, the J call TRBJ1-4, with 7 bases identical to TRBD1. The CDR3 sequence is CASSRLRGSNEKLFF. The DNA for the CDR3 is TGTGCCAGCAGTCGCCTCAGGGGGTCGAATGAAAAACTGTTTTTT.